The text below deals with one TCR beta chain. Its antigen is not known. The data were obtained in a study of PD-L1 blockade in urothelial cancer. Turning to the study itself: The study started patients on atezolizumab around 2014, giving 1,200 mg intravenously every 3 weeks. Patients arrived having already received 0 to 3 prior chemotherapy regimens. A median about 150,000 T cells were found in blood samples. The study, taken as a whole, reports: Lower pretreatment blood TCR clonality, under the median, predicted better survival, researchers reported.

As to time point: pretreatment peripheral blood. Germline CDR1 is LGHNA and CDR2 is YSLEER. V gave up 0 bases and J gave up 4 bases, with 8 bases separating them. The CDR3 consists of 14 residues. Method: immunoSEQ multiplex PCR; TCRdb's copy keeps in-frame clones and lacks some. The data contain 48,000 or so clones, 87% of them seen just once; the ten biggest clones take up roughly 15%. The chain uses TRBV4-3 and TRBJ2-3, with D uncertain. Source: PBMCs, taken around atezolizumab (anti-PD-L1) treatment. The sequence was collected from a woman aged 60 to 75 with urothelial cancer. This chain's CDR3 is CASSQDSHPDTQYF. In nucleotides, the CDR3 is TGCGCCAGCAGCCAAGATAGTCATCCAGATACGCAGTATTTT.